These 14 T cell receptor beta chains share one sample of origin, sequenced in a study of B cell selection in AIRE deficiency. Sorting defined conventional CD4 T cells as CD4+CD127+. Profiled with immunoSEQ multiplex PCR; TCRdb holds only in-frame clones, not every one. Of some 27,000 clones in the sample, 95% to 96% were seen once. The sequenced sample was CD4+CD127+ conventional T cells sorted from PBMCs. The receptor set was obtained from a human donor in good health.

This rearrangement joins TRBV30 to TRBJ1-1; the D is unclear. Germline V gene lookup returns CDR1 GTSNPN and CDR2 SVGIG (reference sequence). This CDR3 has 11 amino acids. Trimming removed 0 bases at V and 8 bases at J, with 7 bases between. The CDR3, as DNA: TGTGCCTGGAGTGTAATGGGGGAAGCTTTCTTT. Amino acids: CAWSVMGEAFF.

This chain uses TRBV6-5 with TRBJ1-2; possibly TRBD1 for D (6 bases). The germline gives CDR1 MNHEY, CDR2 SVGAGI. The CDR3 has 13 residues. The V end was cut by 2 bases, the J end by 6 bases, with 10 bases between. The CDR3 is CASSYRQGHGYTF. The CDR3 DNA reads TGTGCCAGCAGTTACCGGCAGGGGCATGGCTACACCTTC.

The chain is built from TRBV7-9 and TRBJ2-4; maybe TRBD2 (5 bases). The CDR3 spans 15 residues. CDR1 SEHNR and CDR2 FQNEAQ come from the germline V gene (reference sequence). V was shortened by 5 bases and J by 8 bases, with 19 bases between the two germline ends. DNA of the CDR3: TGTGCCAGCAGCCCAGTTGTGTCCGCCGGGGACATTCAGTACTTC. Amino acid sequence: CASSPVVSAGDIQYF. The variable domain in full, completed from reference TRBV7-9 and TRBJ2-4, reads DTGVSQNPRHKITKRGQNVTFRCDPISEHNRLYWYRQTLGQGPEFLTYFQNEAQLEKSRLLSDRFSAERPKGSFSTLEIQRTEQGDSAMYLCASSPVVSAGDIQYFGAGTRLSVL.

V is TRBV2 and J is TRBJ2-7; perhaps D is TRBD1 or TRBD2 (5 bases each). This CDR3 region has 14 residues. V lost 6 bases and J 6 bases, leaving 18 bases between the germline ends. Germline-derived CDR1 and CDR2 are SNHLY and FYNNEI. Here the CDR3 DNA reads TGTGCCAGCAGGGAGTCTATTCGGGGCGGCGAGCAGTACTTC. Translating gives CASRESIRGGEQYF. Complete variable domain (other parts from reference TRBV2 and TRBJ2-7): EPEVTQTPSHQVTQMGQEVILRCVPISNHLYFYWYRQILGQKVEFLVSFYNNEISEKSEIFDDQFSVERPDGSNFTLKIRSTKLEDSAMYFCASRESIRGGEQYFGPGTRLTVT.

This clone was seen once. One junction end does not reproduce the germline sequence, and a read error may be involved. V gene TRBV6-5 combines with J gene TRBJ1-2, with 8 bases lining up with TRBD1. Germline values: CDR1 MNHEY, CDR2 SVGAGI. The length of the CDR3 is 14 residues. The CDR3 sequence: CASSYRTGSDGHTF. The CDR3 DNA reads TGTGCCAGCAGTTACCGGACAGGGTCTGATGGCCACACCTTC.

The CDR3 loop is CASSSLTGSGNTIYF. The CDR3 coding sequence is TGTGCCAGCAGTTCATTGACAGGCTCTGGAAACACCATATATTTT. The chain links TRBV6-1 to TRBJ1-3; perhaps TRBD1 as D (6 bases). The CDR3 is made up of 15 amino acids. The V gene's germline CDR1 is MNHNS and CDR2 SASEGT. The V gene lost 5 bases and the J gene lost 0 bases, with 11 bases spanning the gap.

This sequence joins TRBV4-2 and TRBJ1-2; D ambiguous. Germline assignment: CDR1 LGHNA and CDR2 YNFKEQ. The CDR3 extends over 17 amino acids. V was trimmed by 4 bases and J by 2 bases, leaving 20 bases between them. The CDR3 is CASSPHRGTPKNYGYTF. The CDR3 DNA reads as TGTGCCAGCAGCCCGCATCGTGGAACACCCAAAAACTATGGCTACACCTTC.

The chain recombines TRBV6-6 with TRBJ1-5; 7 nucleotides match TRBD1. Germline trimming cut 6 bases from V and 4 bases from J; bases unmatched to any gene: 9. CDR3 length equals 15 residues. Germline CDR1 and CDR2: MNHNY and SVGAGI (reference sequence). CDR3 bases: TGTGCCAGCAGCCCTCCGGGACAGCCTAATCAGCCCCAGCATTTT. Residues: CASSPPGQPNQPQHF.

The genes are TRBV29-1 and TRBJ1-4; D is unresolved. The CDR3 has 11 amino acids. The V end lost 1 base, the J end lost 8 bases, and 5 bases lay between the germline ends. Germline assignment: CDR1 SQVTM and CDR2 ANQGSEA. CDR3 bases: TGCAGCGTTGAAGTTGTAGAAAAACTGTTTTTT. Encoded protein: CSVEVVEKLFF.

The rearrangement joins TRBV7-8 to TRBJ2-1; D is unclear. Trimming removed 2 bases from V and 0 bases from J, with 11 bases in between. This CDR3 region has 16 residues. CDR1 is SGHVS, CDR2 FQNEAQ, per germline. The CDR3 bases are TGTGCCAGCAGCTTATGGTTGGCTACCTCCTACAATGAGCAGTTCTTC. Translation: CASSLWLATSYNEQFF.

The chain recombines TRBV18 with TRBJ2-4, with 9 bases matching TRBD1. The germline CDR1 and CDR2 sequences are KGHSH and LQKENI. Trimming cost V 0 bases and J 0 bases; bases outside gene matches: 3. The CDR3 length is 17 residues. CDR3 DNA: TGTGCCAGCTCACCACCGCAGGACAGGGGAGCCAAAAACATTCAGTACTTC. It specifies CASSPPQDRGAKNIQYF.

The chain carries TRBV10-3 and TRBJ1-1; 7 positions agree with TRBD1. CDR3 length equals 13 residues. V shed 2 bases, J shed 12 bases, and the junction held 9 bases outside the gene matches. In germline, CDR1 is ENHRY, CDR2 SYGVKD. The CDR3 nucleotides read TGTGCCATCAGTGAGAATGACCAGGGGGGAACTTTCTTT. This translates into CAISENDQGGTFF.

The rearrangement joins TRBV7-2 to TRBJ1-1; a weak D match, TRBD1 (6 bases). This CDR3 comprises 16 residues. V lost 5 bases and J lost 0, with 16 bases in between. The V gene's germline CDR1 is SGHTA and CDR2 FQGNSA. DNA for the CDR3: TGTGCCAGCAGCCTCCCGTACGACAGGATGAACACTGAAGCTTTCTTT. This translates into CASSLPYDRMNTEAFF.

The chain recombines TRBV14 with TRBJ2-7; TRBD1 aligns across 7 bases. Germline loops: CDR1 SGHDN, CDR2 FVKESK. The CDR3 covers 14 residues. Unmatched junction bases numbered 6, after V lost 5 bases and J lost 2 bases. The CDR3 protein is CASSVGQATYEQYF. In DNA form, the CDR3 reads TGTGCCAGCAGCGTAGGACAGGCTACCTACGAGCAGTACTTC.